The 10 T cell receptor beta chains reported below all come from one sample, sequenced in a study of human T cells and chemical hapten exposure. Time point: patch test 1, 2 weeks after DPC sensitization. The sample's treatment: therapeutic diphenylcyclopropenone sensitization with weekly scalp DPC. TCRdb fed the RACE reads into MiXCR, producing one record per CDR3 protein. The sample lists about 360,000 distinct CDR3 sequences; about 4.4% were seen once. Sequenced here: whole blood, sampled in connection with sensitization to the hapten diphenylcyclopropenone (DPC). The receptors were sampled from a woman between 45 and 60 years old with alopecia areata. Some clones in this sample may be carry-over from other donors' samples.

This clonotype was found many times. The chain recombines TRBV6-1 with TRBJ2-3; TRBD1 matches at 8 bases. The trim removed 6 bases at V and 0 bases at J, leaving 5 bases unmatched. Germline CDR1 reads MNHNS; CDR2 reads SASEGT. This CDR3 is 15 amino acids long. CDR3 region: CASSGQGTSTDTQYF. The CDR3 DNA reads TGTGCCAGCAGCGGACAGGGTACTAGCACAGATACGCAGTATTTT.

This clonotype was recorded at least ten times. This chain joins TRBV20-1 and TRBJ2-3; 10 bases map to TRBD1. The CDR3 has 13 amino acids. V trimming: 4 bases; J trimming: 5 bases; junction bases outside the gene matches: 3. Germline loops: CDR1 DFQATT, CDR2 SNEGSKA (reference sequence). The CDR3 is CSATDRGEDTQYF. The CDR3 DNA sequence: TGCAGTGCTACGGACAGGGGGGAAGATACGCAGTATTTT.

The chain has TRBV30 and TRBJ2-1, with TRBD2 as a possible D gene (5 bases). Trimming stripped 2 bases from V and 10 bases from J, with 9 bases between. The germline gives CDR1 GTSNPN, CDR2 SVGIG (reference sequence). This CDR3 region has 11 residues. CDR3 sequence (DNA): TGTGCCTGGAGTCCCACGGGGGAGCAGTTCTTC. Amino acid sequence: CAWSPTGEQFF.

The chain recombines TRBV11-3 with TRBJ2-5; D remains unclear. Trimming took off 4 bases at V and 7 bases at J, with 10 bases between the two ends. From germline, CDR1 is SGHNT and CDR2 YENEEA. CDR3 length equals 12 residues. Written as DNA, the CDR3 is TGTGCCAGCAGCTCCGGCACGGGGACCCAGTACTTC. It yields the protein CASSSGTGTQYF.

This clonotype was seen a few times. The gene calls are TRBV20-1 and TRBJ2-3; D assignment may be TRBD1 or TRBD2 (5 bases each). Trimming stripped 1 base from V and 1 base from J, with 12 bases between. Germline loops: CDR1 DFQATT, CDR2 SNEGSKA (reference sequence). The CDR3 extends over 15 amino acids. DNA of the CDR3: TGCAGTGCTAGAGGAGGGGCCGCTGGCACAGATACGCAGTATTTT. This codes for CSARGGAAGTDTQYF.

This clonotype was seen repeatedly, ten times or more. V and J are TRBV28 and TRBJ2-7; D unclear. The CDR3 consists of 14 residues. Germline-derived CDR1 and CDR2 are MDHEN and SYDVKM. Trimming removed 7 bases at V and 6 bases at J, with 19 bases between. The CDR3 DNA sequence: TGTGCCAGCACCCCTCAGTTGAGTTTCGGCGAGCAGTACTTC. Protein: CASTPQLSFGEQYF.

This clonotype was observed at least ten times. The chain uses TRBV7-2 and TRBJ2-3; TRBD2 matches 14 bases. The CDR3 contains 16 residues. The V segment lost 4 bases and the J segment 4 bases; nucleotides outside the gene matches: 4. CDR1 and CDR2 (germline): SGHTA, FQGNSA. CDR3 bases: TGTGCCAGCAGCTCCCAGACTAGCGGGGGGGCAGATACGCAGTATTTT. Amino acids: CASSSQTSGGADTQYF.

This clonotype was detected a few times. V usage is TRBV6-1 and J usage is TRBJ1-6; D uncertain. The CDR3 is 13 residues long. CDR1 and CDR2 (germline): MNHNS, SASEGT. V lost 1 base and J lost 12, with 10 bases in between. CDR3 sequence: CASSEVTNVPLHF. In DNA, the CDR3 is TGTGCCAGCAGTGAAGTGACGAACGTACCCCTCCACTTT.

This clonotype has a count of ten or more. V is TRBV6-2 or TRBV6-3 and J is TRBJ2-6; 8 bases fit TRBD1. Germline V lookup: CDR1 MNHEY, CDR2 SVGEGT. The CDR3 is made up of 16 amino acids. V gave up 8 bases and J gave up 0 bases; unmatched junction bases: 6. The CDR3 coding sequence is TGTGCCAGCCGGACAGGGCCATTCTCTGGGGCCAACGTCCTGACTTTC. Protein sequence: CASRTGPFSGANVLTF.

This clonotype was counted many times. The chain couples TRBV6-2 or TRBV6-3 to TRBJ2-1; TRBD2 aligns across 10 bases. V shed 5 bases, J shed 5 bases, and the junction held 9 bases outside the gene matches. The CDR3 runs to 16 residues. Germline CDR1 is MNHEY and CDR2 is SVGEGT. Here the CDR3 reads CASSVWTSGDHNEQFF. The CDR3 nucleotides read TGTGCCAGCAGTGTTTGGACTAGCGGAGACCACAATGAGCAGTTCTTC.